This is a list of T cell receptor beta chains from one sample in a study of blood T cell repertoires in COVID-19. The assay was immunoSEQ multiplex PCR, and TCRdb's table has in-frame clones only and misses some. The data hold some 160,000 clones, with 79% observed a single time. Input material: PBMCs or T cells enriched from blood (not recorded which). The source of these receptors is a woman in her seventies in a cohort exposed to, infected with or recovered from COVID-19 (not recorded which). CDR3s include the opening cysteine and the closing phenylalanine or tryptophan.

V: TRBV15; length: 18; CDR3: CATSREGLAGLSYNEQFF
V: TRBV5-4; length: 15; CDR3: CASSLWGQGNTEAFF
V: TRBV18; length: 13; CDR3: CASSPGRDQPQHF
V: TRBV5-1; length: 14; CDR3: CASGASAGANVLTF
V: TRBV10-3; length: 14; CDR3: CAIGDSSTNYGYTF
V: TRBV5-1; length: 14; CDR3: CASSLQDRNNEQFF
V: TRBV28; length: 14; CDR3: CASSPGGTGGGYTF
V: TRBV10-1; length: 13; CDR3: CASNQLATDTQYF
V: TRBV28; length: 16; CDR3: CASSLFASGDHYEQYF
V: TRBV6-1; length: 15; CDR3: CASSEVGVSNQPQHF
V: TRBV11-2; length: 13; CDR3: CASSLKGDQPQHF
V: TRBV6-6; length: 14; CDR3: CASTSSSNTDTQYF
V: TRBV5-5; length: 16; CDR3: CASSLYRGHRTDTQYF
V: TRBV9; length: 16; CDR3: CASTHTDRPRNQPQHF
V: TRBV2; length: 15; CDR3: CASSEATGQGEKLFF
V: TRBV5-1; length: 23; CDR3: CASTAPTGRPGTPSGRSYNEQFF
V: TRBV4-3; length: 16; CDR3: CASSHLQGAGANVLTF
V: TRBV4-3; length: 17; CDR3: CASSHQWAGLGVYEQYF
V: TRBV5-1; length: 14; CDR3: CASSTGGGANVLTF
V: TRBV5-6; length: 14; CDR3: CASSSGLALGEQFF
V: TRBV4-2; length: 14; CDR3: CASSQGQGTYEQYF
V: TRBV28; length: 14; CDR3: CASSIRQGTQPQHF
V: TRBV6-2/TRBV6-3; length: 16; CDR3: CASSPAGLYSNQPQHF
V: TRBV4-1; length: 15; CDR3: CASSQGLAGGYEQFF
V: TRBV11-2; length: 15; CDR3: CASSLAGGSYNEQFF
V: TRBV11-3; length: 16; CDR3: CASSLIAGGRSVEQFF